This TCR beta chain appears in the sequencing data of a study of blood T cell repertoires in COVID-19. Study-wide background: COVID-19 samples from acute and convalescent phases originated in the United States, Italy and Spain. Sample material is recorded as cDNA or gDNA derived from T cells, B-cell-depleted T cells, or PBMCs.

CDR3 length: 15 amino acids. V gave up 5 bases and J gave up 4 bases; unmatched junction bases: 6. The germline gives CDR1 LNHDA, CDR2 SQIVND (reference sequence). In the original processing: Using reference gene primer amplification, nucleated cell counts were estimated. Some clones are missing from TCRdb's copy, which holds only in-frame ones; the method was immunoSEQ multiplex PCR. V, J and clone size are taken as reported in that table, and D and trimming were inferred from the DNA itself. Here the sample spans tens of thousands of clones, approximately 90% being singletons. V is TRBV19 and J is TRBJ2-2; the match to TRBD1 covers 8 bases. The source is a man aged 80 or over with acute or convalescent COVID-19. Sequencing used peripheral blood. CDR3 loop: CASSPGTGGTGELFF. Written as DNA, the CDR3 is TGTGCCAGTAGTCCTGGTACAGGGGGCACCGGGGAGCTGTTTTTT. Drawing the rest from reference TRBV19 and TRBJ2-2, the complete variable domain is DGGITQSPKYLFRKEGQNVTLSCEQNLNHDAMYWYRQDPGQGLRLIYYSQIVNDFQKGDIAEGYSVSREKKESFPLTVTSAQKNPTAFYLCASSPGTGGTGELFFGEGSRLTVL.